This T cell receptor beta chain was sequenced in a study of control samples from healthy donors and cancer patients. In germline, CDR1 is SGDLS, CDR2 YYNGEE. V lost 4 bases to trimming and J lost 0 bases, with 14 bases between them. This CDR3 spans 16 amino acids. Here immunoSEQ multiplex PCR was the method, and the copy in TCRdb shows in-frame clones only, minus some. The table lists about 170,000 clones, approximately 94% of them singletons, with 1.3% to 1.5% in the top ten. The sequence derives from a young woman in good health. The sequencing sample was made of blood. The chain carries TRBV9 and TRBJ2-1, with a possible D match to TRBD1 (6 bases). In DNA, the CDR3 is TGTGCCAGCAGCAAAGGGGGAGCGGCCTCCTACAATGAGCAGTTCTTC. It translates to CASSKGGAASYNEQFF.